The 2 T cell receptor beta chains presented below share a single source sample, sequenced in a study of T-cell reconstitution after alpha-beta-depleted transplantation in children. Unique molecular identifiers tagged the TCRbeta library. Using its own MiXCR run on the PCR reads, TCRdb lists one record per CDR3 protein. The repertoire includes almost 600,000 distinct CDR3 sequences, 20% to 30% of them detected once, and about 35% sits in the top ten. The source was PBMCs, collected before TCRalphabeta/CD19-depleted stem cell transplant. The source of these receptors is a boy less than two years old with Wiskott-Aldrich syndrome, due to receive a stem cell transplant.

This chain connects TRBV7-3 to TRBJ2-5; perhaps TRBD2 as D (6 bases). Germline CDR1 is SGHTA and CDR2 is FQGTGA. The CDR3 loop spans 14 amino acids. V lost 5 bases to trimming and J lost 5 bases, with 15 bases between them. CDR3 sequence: CASSPLGTWETQYF. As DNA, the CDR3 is TGTGCCAGCAGCCCCCTCGGGACTTGGGAGACCCAGTACTTC. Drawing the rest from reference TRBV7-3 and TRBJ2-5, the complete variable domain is GAGVSQTPSNKVTEKGKYVELRCDPISGHTALYWYRQSLGQGPEFLIYFQGTGAADDSGLPNDRFFAVRPEGSVSTLKIQRTERGDSAVYLCASSPLGTWETQYFGPGTRLLVL.

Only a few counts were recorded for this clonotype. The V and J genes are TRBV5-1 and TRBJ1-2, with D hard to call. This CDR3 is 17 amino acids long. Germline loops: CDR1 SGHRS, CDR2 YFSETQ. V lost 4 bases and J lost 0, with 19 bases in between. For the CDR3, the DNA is TGCGCCAGCAGCACCATGTCCGGGAGGAATGCTAACTATGGCTACACCTTC. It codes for CASSTMSGRNANYGYTF.